These T cell receptor beta chains were read from a single sample in a study of CD8 T cells in ankylosing spondylitis. TCRdb reprocessed the 5' RACE reads via MiXCR and lists one record per CDR3 protein. Of around 35,000 distinct CDR3 sequences in the sample, roughly 9.6% were seen once. Material: synovial fluid, either unsorted or a sorted T cell fraction (not recorded which). The receptors stem from a male donor with ankylosing spondylitis. Both conserved end residues are part of each CDR3. A D gene is named only where the DNA matches it firmly. Size is omitted from some rows. Given values are once, few, many or a class for expanded clones.

d_call	clone_size	j_call	v_call	cdr3_aa	cdr3_nt
TRBD1	many	TRBJ2-7	TRBV27	CASTGGNEQYF	TGTGCCAGCACAGGGGGCAACGAGCAGTACTTC
TRBD2	many	TRBJ2-3	TRBV6-1	CASSPMSGGLPTDTQYF	TGTGCCAGCAGCCCCATGTCGGGGGGTCTCCCCACAGATACGCAGTATTTT
NA	many	TRBJ2-7	TRBV12-3/TRBV12-4	CASSFFPGVGYEQYF	TGTGCCAGCAGTTTTTTTCCGGGAGTAGGCTACGAGCAGTACTTC
TRBD2	few	TRBJ2-1	TRBV29-1	CSVDSGGGEQFF	TGCAGCGTGGACAGCGGGGGTGGTGAGCAGTTCTTC
NA	NA	TRBJ1-1	TRBV2	CASTRESEAFF	TGTGCCAGCACGCGGGAATCCGAAGCTTTCTTT
TRBD2	many	TRBJ2-7	TRBV7-8	CASSALGGLSYEQYF	TGTGCCAGCAGCGCCCTGGGGGGGTTGTCCTACGAGCAGTACTTC
TRBD2	many	TRBJ2-3	TRBV6-2/TRBV6-3	CASSQLAGRYF	TGTGCCAGCAGCCAACTAGCGGGAAGGTATTTT
NA	few	TRBJ1-1	TRBV14	CASSLPVVAGGNTEAFF	TGTGCCAGCAGCCTCCCCGTCGTCGCTGGGGGGAACACTGAAGCTTTCTTT
TRBD2	NA	TRBJ2-1	TRBV7-9	CASGLAASSYNEQFF	TGTGCCAGCGGACTAGCGGCGAGCTCCTACAATGAGCAGTTCTTC
NA	NA	TRBJ2-1	TRBV5-1	CASSRTPNEQFF	TGCGCCAGCAGCCGGACTCCCAATGAGCAGTTCTTC
NA	many	TRBJ2-3	TRBV28	CASSSQDAIAASTDTQYF	TGTGCCAGCAGCTCCCAAGACGCCATAGCGGCTAGCACAGATACGCAGTATTTT
NA	many	TRBJ1-4	TRBV20-1	CSANTNEKLFF	TGCAGTGCTAATACTAATGAAAAACTGTTTTTT
NA	many	TRBJ2-2	TRBV12-3/TRBV12-4	CASTPSLDTGELFF	TGTGCCAGCACGCCTTCCCTTGACACCGGGGAGCTGTTTTTT
TRBD1	many	TRBJ1-2	TRBV15	CATSRGPGGQGYRYTF	TGTGCCACCAGCAGAGGCCCCGGAGGACAGGGTTATCGCTACACCTTC
NA	few	TRBJ1-2	TRBV9	CASSAQGGYTF	TGTGCCAGCAGCGCGCAAGGCGGCTACACCTTC
TRBD1	NA	TRBJ1-1	TRBV5-6	CASSPGGFTEAFF	TGTGCCAGCAGCCCAGGGGGATTCACTGAAGCTTTCTTT
NA	many	TRBJ2-2	TRBV5-5	CASSSRGGGDTGELFF	TGTGCCAGCAGCTCCAGGGGAGGGGGCGACACCGGGGAGCTGTTTTTT
NA	NA	TRBJ2-2	TRBV4-3	CASSQENSGELFF	TGCGCCAGCAGCCAAGAAAACTCGGGGGAGCTGTTTTTT
NA	NA	TRBJ1-2	TRBV10-3	CAISDPDSHFGLGYTF	TGTGCCATCAGTGACCCGGACAGCCACTTCGGGCTTGGCTACACCTTC
NA	many	TRBJ2-7	TRBV7-2	CASIRDPSTYEQYF	TGTGCCAGCATCCGGGACCCTTCTACCTACGAGCAGTACTTC
NA	many	TRBJ2-1	TRBV10-3	CAISEVDYNEQFF	TGTGCCATCAGTGAGGTGGACTACAATGAGCAGTTCTTC
NA	few	TRBJ1-1	TRBV7-3	CASSLTKRWFTASMNTEAFF	TGTGCCAGCAGCTTAACCAAGAGGTGGTTCACAGCGAGCATGAACACTGAAGCTTTCTTT
TRBD1	few	TRBJ1-5	TRBV28	CASSLRGTGGNNQPQHF	TGTGCCAGCAGTTTAAGGGGGACAGGGGGGAACAATCAGCCCCAGCATTTT
TRBD2	many	TRBJ2-6	TRBV28	CASSLGLAGSGANVLTF	TGTGCCAGCAGTTTAGGGCTAGCGGGATCTGGGGCCAACGTCCTGACTTTC
NA	many	TRBJ2-5	TRBV7-9	CASSRGAGQETQYF	TGTGCCAGCAGTCGTGGGGCGGGACAGGAGACCCAGTACTTC
NA	few	TRBJ2-4	TRBV7-3	CASSLTGENIQYF	TGTGCCAGCAGCTTAACAGGGGAAAACATTCAGTACTTC
TRBD2	NA	TRBJ2-2	TRBV19	CASSSAGGYRTGELFF	TGTGCCAGTAGTTCGGCGGGAGGGTATCGTACCGGGGAGCTGTTTTTT
TRBD1	few	TRBJ2-7	TRBV28	CASSRQGAQVGEQYF	TGTGCCAGCAGCCGACAGGGGGCGCAGGTAGGGGAGCAGTACTTC
TRBD2	medium-sized	TRBJ2-1	TRBV6-5	CASTPGNGRAGNEQFF	TGTGCCAGCACCCCTGGGAACGGGAGGGCCGGGAATGAGCAGTTCTTC
NA	many	TRBJ2-7	TRBV9	CASSVAGGASSEQYF	TGTGCCAGCAGCGTAGCTGGGGGAGCTTCCTCCGAGCAGTACTTC
NA	many	TRBJ1-1	TRBV10-2	CASSDPERAYMNTEAFF	TGCGCCAGCAGTGATCCGGAGAGGGCGTACATGAACACTGAAGCTTTCTTT
NA	NA	TRBJ2-4	TRBV2	CASFSESIQYF	TGTGCCAGCTTTTCAGAAAGCATTCAGTACTTC
TRBD2	many	TRBJ2-1	TRBV20-1	CSAPTSGRWNNEQFF	TGCAGTGCGCCTACTAGCGGGAGGTGGAACAATGAGCAGTTCTTC
NA	few	TRBJ1-1	TRBV28	CASSLSRGLNTEVFF	TGTGCCAGCAGTTTATCACGGGGGCTGAACACTGAAGTTTTCTTT
NA	NA	TRBJ1-5	TRBV18	CASSPDGDLQPQHF	TGTGCCAGCTCCCCGGATGGGGACCTTCAGCCCCAGCATTTT
NA	many	TRBJ2-7	TRBV11-2	CASSFSESSYEQYF	TGTGCCAGCAGCTTTTCGGAGAGCTCCTACGAGCAGTACTTC
TRBD1	NA	TRBJ1-1	TRBV29-1	CSAWTGNTEAFF	TGCAGCGCTTGGACAGGGAACACTGAAGCTTTCTTT
TRBD2	NA	TRBJ2-7	TRBV7-9	CASSSRDYTYEQYF	TGTGCCAGCAGCTCCCGGGACTACACCTACGAGCAGTACTTC
NA	NA	TRBJ2-7	TRBV12-3/TRBV12-4	CASSLGTSYEQYF	TGTGCCAGCAGTTTGGGGACCTCCTACGAGCAGTACTTC
NA	many	TRBJ2-7	TRBV4-1	CASSQIIEPAYEQYF	TGCGCCAGCAGCCAAATTATCGAGCCAGCCTACGAGCAGTACTTC
TRBD2	few	TRBJ2-7	TRBV20-1	CSARDTAGVGEQYF	TGCAGTGCTAGAGATACCGCGGGAGTGGGCGAGCAGTACTTC